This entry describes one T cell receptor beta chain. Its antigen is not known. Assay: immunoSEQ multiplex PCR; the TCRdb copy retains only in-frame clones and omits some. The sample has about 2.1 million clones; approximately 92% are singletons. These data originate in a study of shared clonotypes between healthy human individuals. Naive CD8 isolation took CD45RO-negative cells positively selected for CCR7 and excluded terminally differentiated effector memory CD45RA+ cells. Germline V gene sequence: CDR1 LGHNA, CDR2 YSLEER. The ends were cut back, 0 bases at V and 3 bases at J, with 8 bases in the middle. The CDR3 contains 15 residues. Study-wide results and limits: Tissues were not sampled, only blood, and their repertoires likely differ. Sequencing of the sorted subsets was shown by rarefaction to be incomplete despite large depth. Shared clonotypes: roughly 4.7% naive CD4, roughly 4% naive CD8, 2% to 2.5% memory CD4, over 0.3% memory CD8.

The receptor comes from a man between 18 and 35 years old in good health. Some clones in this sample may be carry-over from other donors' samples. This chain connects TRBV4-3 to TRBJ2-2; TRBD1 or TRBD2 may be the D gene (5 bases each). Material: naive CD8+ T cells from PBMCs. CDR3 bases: TGCGCCAGCAGCCAAGACAGGGAGTACACCGGGGAGCTGTTTTTT. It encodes CASSQDREYTGELFF.